This T cell receptor (beta chain) was found in a study of Ad26.COV2.S vaccination and SARS-CoV-2 variants. The overall study: The authors gave Ad26.COV2.S intramuscularly, either once or twice 56 days apart. Findings of the study overall: A substantial breadth of spike-specific CD8+ and CD4+ T cell responses after vaccination has been reported.

Remarks on this clone: Its antigen remains unknown.

Clones were sequenced by immunoSEQ multiplex PCR, and TCRdb holds only the in-frame ones, with some missing. The data contain about 440,000 clones, 90% of them singletons. Treatment defined: roughly 19 received Ad26.COV2.S at low or high dose, single or two shots; about 5 received placebo; per-sample allocation not given. Sampling occurred on day 63 after the first vaccine or placebo injection. With 2 bases removed from V and 6 bases from J, the gap between germline ends came to 11 bases. CDR3 length: 13 amino acids. This clonotype was obtained from a person between 18 and 65 years old who received the Ad26.COV2.S COVID-19 vaccine or a placebo. The starting material was peripheral blood, obtained in a trial of Ad26.COV2.S vaccine versus placebo. The chain links TRBV12-3 or TRBV12-4 to TRBJ2-7; D not resolved. The CDR3 region is CASSLIRAGEQYF. CDR3 DNA: TGTGCCAGCAGTTTAATCCGGGCAGGCGAGCAGTACTTC.